This T cell receptor beta chain was profiled in a study of PD-1 blockade in mismatch repair-deficient tumors. Whole-study context: Enrolled about 2012-2016, patients had progressing, pretreated mismatch repair-deficient cancers of approximately 13 types. Broader study findings: Rapid post-treatment expansion, then contraction, generally preceding radiologic response, marked tumor-resident clones.

The data were produced by immunoSEQ multiplex PCR, yet TCRdb's version contains in-frame clones alone and is incomplete. The sample has 70,000 to 90,000 clones, 65% to 85% seen once. In regard to this clone: Its antigen is still unknown.

The ends were cut back, 4 bases at V and 5 bases at J, with 12 bases in the middle. The germline V gene has CDR1 SQVTM and CDR2 ANQGSEA. This CDR3 comprises 12 residues. Mismatch repair deficiency was confirmed in all patients, by PCR or immunohistochemistry. Three pembrolizumab responders had their TCRs sequenced. This sequence originates from an adult with mismatch repair-deficient cancer. Sample: peripheral blood, taken 44 weeks after starting pembrolizumab. J is TRBJ2-7 and V is TRBV29-1, with D perhaps TRBD1 (5 bases). The CDR3 is CSVVLAGHEQYF. DNA for the CDR3: TGCAGCGTTGTGCTTGCAGGGCACGAGCAGTACTTC.